Listed here are 15 T cell receptor beta chains from one sample, sequenced in a study of blood T cell repertoires in COVID-19. Assay used: immunoSEQ multiplex PCR; TCRdb lists only in-frame clones, some missing. The table records hundreds of thousands of clones, 92% of them present only once. The sequenced sample consisted of peripheral blood. The source is a man between 60 and 75 years old with COVID-19, enrolled during active disease.

The chain employs TRBV7-2 and TRBJ2-5, with TRBD1 as a possible D gene (6 bases). The CDR3 extends over 14 amino acids. The ends were cut back, 5 bases at V and 0 bases at J, with 10 bases in the middle. In germline, CDR1 is SGHTA, CDR2 FQGNSA. The CDR3 loop reads CASSPGTNQETQYF. CDR3 in DNA: TGTGCCAGCAGCCCAGGGACAAACCAAGAGACCCAGTACTTC.

This rearrangement joins TRBV24-1 to TRBJ2-3, with D possibly being TRBD1 (6 bases). With 1 base removed from V and 0 bases from J, the gap between germline ends came to 7 bases. CDR3 length equals 15 residues. The germline V gene encodes CDR1 KGHDR and CDR2 SFDVKD. The CDR3 DNA follows: TGTGCCACCAGTGATTTAAGGGGGAGCACAGATACGCAGTATTTT. This sequence encodes CATSDLRGSTDTQYF.

The rearrangement joins TRBV9 to TRBJ2-1; 16 bases line up with TRBD2. Germline V gives CDR1 SGDLS, CDR2 YYNGEE. The CDR3 has 19 amino acids. V was pared by 5 bases and J by 10 bases, with 18 bases of the junction left unmatched. The chain's CDR3 is CASSGAGSPGLAGGGEQFF. As DNA, the CDR3 is TGTGCCAGCAGTGGGGCCGGTTCCCCGGGACTAGCGGGAGGGGGGGAGCAGTTCTTC.

V gene TRBV7-9 combines with J gene TRBJ1-2; a weak D match, TRBD1 (6 bases). CDR1 is SEHNR, CDR2 FQNEAQ, per germline (reference sequence). The germline V and J ends were trimmed by 5 bases and 4 bases, with 14 bases remaining between them. The CDR3 length is 14 residues. The CDR3 coding sequence is TGTGCCAGCAGCCGCCCAGGGGCCGGCTATGGCTACACCTTC. It specifies CASSRPGAGYGYTF.

This chain uses TRBV6-5 with TRBJ1-1; D is perhaps TRBD1 (6 bases). V shed 8 bases and J shed 6 bases, with 10 bases lying between them. This CDR3 has 11 residues. Germline lookup yields CDR1 MNHEY and CDR2 SVGAGI. The CDR3 loop reads CASGGGSEAFF. Written as DNA, the CDR3 is TGTGCCAGCGGGGGCGGTTCTGAAGCTTTCTTT.

V usage is TRBV6-2 or TRBV6-3 and J usage is TRBJ1-1; TRBD1 matches 8 bases. CDR1 and CDR2 from the germline V gene are MNHEY and SVGEGT. The CDR3 length is 14 residues. V trimming: 4 bases; J trimming: 2 bases; junction bases outside the gene matches: 3. The CDR3 reads CASSSTGVNTEAFF. The CDR3 DNA reads TGTGCCAGCAGTTCGACAGGGGTAAACACTGAAGCTTTCTTT.

The genes are TRBV5-1 and TRBJ2-1; TRBD2 might be the D (6 bases). The CDR3 is made up of 14 amino acids. The V end lost 2 bases, the J end lost 6 bases, and 12 bases lay between the germline ends. Per the germline V gene, CDR1 is SGHRS and CDR2 is YFSETQ. CDR3 bases: TGCGCCAGCAGCTTCGGGACGGAGGGCAATGAGCAGTTCTTC. This sequence encodes CASSFGTEGNEQFF.

The V and J genes are TRBV9 and TRBJ2-2; possible D gene TRBD1, 5 bases. This CDR3 region has 14 residues. Germline loops: CDR1 SGDLS, CDR2 YYNGEE. The V gene lost 2 bases and the J gene lost 1 base, with 6 bases spanning the gap. CDR3 sequence: CASSVRENTGELFF. The CDR3 DNA sequence: TGTGCCAGCAGCGTCAGGGAGAACACCGGGGAGCTGTTTTTT.

This clone was counted once. CDR3 DNA sequence: TGTGCCAGCAGTGAAGCTCGGACAGGGGGCGGAAACACCATATATTTT. This codes for CASSEARTGGGNTIYF. The chain combines TRBV2 with TRBJ1-3; 11 positions match TRBD1. The CDR3 has 16 residues. CDR1 and CDR2 (germline): SNHLY, FYNNEI. V was pared by 0 bases and J by 4 bases, with 2 bases of the junction left unmatched. The whole variable domain, filled in from reference TRBV2 and TRBJ1-3, reads EPEVTQTPSHQVTQMGQEVILRCVPISNHLYFYWYRQILGQKVEFLVSFYNNEISEKSEIFDDQFSVERPDGSNFTLKIRSTKLEDSAMYFCASSEARTGGGNTIYFGEGSWLTVV.

This rearrangement joins TRBV7-9 to TRBJ2-1; D is undetermined. V lost 2 bases and J 8 bases, leaving 7 bases between the germline ends. The CDR3 extends over 12 amino acids. The germline CDR1 and CDR2 sequences are SEHNR and FQNEAQ (reference sequence). The CDR3 sequence is CASSLRDYEQFF. The DNA for the CDR3 is TGTGCCAGCAGCTTAAGAGATTATGAGCAGTTCTTC.

The chain has TRBV2 and TRBJ1-1, with D tentatively TRBD1 (6 bases). CDR1 SNHLY and CDR2 FYNNEI come from the germline V gene. V dropped 8 bases and J dropped 0 bases, with 7 bases sitting between them. The CDR3 sequence is 12 residues long. For the CDR3, the DNA is TGTGCCAGCGAGGGGGTGAACACTGAAGCTTTCTTT. Its translation is CASEGVNTEAFF. The full variable domain, its missing parts supplied by reference TRBV2 and TRBJ1-1, is EPEVTQTPSHQVTQMGQEVILRCVPISNHLYFYWYRQILGQKVEFLVSFYNNEISEKSEIFDDQFSVERPDGSNFTLKIRSTKLEDSAMYFCASEGVNTEAFFGQGTRLTVV.

The genes are TRBV11-2 and TRBJ1-5; D call uncertain. The CDR3 covers 12 residues. CDR1 and CDR2 (germline): SGHAT, FQNNGV. V lost 1 base to trimming and J lost 6 bases, with 4 bases between them. CDR3: CASSLGSQPQHF. The CDR3, as DNA: TGTGCCAGCAGCTTAGGGAGTCAGCCCCAGCATTTT. Full variable domain (rest looked up from reference TRBV11-2 and TRBJ1-5): EAGVAQSPRYKIIEKRQSVAFWCNPISGHATLYWYQQILGQGPKLLIQFQNNGVVDDSQLPKDRFSAERLKGVDSTLKIQPAKLEDSAVYLCASSLGSQPQHFGDGTRLSIL.

V is TRBV18 and J is TRBJ2-7; TRBD1 agrees at 7 bases. The CDR3 is made up of 15 amino acids. With 2 bases clipped from V and 2 bases from J, the junction kept 6 bases outside the gene matches. Germline-derived CDR1 and CDR2 are KGHSH and LQKENI. The CDR3: CASSPFQGETYEQYF. CDR3 sequence (DNA): TGTGCCAGCTCACCATTCCAGGGGGAAACCTACGAGCAGTACTTC.

In this sample, this clone turned up once. This chain's CDR3 is CASSESGANYGYTF. The CDR3 DNA is TGTGCCAGCAGTGAATCGGGGGCTAACTATGGCTACACCTTC. The chain has TRBV6-1 and TRBJ1-2; weak D call: TRBD1 (5 bases). CDR3 length equals 14 residues. Per germline, CDR1 MNHNS and CDR2 SASEGT. The V and J ends lost 2 bases and 0 bases respectively, with 7 bases between them.

The V gene is TRBV2, the J gene TRBJ1-6; D not resolved. Germline V gene sequence: CDR1 SNHLY, CDR2 FYNNEI. V lost 4 bases and J 9 bases, leaving 16 bases between the germline ends. The CDR3 consists of 15 residues. CDR3 loop: CASSVVRTGSSPLHF. The CDR3 bases are TGTGCCAGCAGTGTGGTCAGAACGGGGAGTTCACCCCTCCACTTT.